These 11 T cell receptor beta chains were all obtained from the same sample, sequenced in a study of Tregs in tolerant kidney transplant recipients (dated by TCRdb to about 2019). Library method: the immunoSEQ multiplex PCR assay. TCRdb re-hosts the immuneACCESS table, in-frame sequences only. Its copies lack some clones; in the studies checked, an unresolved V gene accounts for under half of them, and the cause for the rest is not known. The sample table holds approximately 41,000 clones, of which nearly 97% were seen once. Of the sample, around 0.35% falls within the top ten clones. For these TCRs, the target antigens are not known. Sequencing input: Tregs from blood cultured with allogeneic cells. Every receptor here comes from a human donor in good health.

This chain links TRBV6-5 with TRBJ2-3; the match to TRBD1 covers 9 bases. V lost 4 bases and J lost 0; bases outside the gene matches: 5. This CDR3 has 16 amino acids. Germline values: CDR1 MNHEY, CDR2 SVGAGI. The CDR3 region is CASSWTGVSSTDTQYF. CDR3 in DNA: TGTGCCAGCAGTTGGACAGGGGTATCTAGCACAGATACGCAGTATTTT.

CDR3 DNA sequence: TGCGCCAGCAGCTTACATACGGGAGTGGAGACCCAGTACTTC. As protein: CASSLHTGVETQYF. The V and J genes are TRBV5-1 and TRBJ2-5; weak D call: TRBD2 (6 bases). Germline V lookup: CDR1 SGHRS, CDR2 YFSETQ. This CDR3 is built from 14 residues. V was pared by 2 bases and J by 5 bases, with 13 bases between.

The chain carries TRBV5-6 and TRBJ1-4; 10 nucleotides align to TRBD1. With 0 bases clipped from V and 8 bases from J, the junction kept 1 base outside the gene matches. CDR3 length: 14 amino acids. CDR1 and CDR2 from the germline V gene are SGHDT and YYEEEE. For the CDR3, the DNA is TGTGCCAGCAGCTTGGGGACAGGGGGAGAAAAACTGTTTTTT. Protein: CASSLGTGGEKLFF.

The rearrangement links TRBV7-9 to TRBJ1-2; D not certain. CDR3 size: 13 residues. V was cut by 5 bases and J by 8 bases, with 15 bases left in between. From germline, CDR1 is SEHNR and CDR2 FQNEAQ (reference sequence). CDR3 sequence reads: CASSPGRAGGYTF. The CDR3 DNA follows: TGTGCCAGCAGCCCCGGTCGCGCGGGCGGCTACACCTTC.

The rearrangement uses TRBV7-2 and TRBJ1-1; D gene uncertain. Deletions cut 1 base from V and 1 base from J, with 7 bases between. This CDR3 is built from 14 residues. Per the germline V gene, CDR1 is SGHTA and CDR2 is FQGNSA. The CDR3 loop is CASSLGVWNTEAFF. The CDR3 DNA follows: TGTGCCAGCAGCTTAGGTGTGTGGAACACTGAAGCTTTCTTT.

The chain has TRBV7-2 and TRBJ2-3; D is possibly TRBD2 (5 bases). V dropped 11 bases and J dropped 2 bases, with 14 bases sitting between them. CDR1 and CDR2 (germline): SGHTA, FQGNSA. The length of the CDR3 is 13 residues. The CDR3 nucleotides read TGTGCCCAAGCCCGGGATTACACAGATACGCAGTATTTT. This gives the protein CAQARDYTDTQYF.

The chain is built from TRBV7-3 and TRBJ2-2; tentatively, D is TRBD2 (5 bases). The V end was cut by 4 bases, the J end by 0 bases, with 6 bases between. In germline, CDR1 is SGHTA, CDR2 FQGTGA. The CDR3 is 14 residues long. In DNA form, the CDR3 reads TGTGCCAGCAGCTACGGGACGAACACCGGGGAGCTGTTTTTT. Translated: CASSYGTNTGELFF.

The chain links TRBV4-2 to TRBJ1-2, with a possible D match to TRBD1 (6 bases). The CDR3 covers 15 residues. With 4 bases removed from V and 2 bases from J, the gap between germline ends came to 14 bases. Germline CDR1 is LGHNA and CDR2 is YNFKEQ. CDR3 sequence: CASSLRGAPNYGYTF. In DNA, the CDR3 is TGTGCCAGCAGCCTCCGGGGGGCACCAAACTATGGCTACACCTTC.

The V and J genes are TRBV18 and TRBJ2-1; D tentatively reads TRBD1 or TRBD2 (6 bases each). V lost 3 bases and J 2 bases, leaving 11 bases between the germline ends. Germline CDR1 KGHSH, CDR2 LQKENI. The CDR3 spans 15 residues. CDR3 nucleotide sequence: TGTGCCAGCTCACCTGTCGGGGGCGCCTACAATGAGCAGTTCTTC. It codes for CASSPVGGAYNEQFF.

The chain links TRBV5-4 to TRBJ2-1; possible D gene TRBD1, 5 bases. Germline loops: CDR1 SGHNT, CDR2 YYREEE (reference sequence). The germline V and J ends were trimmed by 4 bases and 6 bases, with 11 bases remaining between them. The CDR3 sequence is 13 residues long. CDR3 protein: CASSIRQLNEQFF. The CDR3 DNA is TGTGCCAGCAGCATACGACAGCTCAATGAGCAGTTCTTC.

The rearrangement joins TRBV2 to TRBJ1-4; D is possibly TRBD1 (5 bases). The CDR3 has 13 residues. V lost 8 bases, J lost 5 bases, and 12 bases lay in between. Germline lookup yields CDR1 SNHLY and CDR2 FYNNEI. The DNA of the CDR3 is TGTGCCAGCTTACAGGTAGAAAATGAAAAACTGTTTTTT. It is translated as CASLQVENEKLFF.